This T cell receptor (beta chain) was identified in a study of blood T cell repertoires in COVID-19. Data came from immunoSEQ multiplex PCR; TCRdb stores just in-frame clones and leaves some out. The data contain over 55,000 clones, 87% of them singletons. Per the germline V gene, CDR1 is MGHDK and CDR2 is SYGVNS. V dropped 0 bases and J dropped 11 bases, with 17 bases sitting between them. The CDR3 consists of 15 residues. The sequencing sample was made of peripheral blood. The TCR originated in a woman of 80 years or more with COVID-19, enrolled during active disease. This chain uses TRBV25-1 with TRBJ1-5, with D tentatively TRBD1 (5 bases). The CDR3 DNA is TGTGCCAGCAGTGAATATAGTACAGGCCCTAGGGCCCAGCATTTT. Translating it yields CASSEYSTGPRAQHF.